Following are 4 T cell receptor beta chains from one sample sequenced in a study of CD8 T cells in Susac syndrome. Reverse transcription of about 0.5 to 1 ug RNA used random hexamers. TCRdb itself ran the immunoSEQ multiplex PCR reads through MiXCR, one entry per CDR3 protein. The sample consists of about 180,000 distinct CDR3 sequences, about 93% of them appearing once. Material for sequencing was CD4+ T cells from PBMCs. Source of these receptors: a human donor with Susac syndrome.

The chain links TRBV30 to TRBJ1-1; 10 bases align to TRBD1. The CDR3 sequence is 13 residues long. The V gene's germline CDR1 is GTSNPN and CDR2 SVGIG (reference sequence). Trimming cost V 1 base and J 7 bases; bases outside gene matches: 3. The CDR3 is CAWSEDRGREAFF. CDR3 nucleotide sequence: TGTGCCTGGAGTGAAGACAGGGGGCGTGAAGCTTTCTTT.

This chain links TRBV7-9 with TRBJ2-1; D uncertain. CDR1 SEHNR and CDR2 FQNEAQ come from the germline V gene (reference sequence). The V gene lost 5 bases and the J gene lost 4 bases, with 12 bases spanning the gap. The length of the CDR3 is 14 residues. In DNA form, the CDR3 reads TGTGCCAGCAGCAAAGACACAGCGTACAATGAGCAGTTCTTC. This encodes CASSKDTAYNEQFF.

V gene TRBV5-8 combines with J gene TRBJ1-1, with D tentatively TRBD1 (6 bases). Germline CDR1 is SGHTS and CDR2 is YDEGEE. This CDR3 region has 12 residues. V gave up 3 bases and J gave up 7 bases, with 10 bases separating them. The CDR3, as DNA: TGTGCCAGCAGCTGGGACACCTTTGAAGCTTTCTTT. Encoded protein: CASSWDTFEAFF.

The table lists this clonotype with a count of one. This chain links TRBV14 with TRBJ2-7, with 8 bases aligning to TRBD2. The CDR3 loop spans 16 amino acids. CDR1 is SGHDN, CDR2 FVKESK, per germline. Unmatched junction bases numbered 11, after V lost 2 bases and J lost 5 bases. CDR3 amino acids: CASSQTGGLDSHEQYF. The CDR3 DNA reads TGTGCCAGCAGCCAAACTGGGGGACTAGATTCCCACGAGCAGTACTTC.